Described below is a single T cell receptor beta chain sequence and its context. These data originate in a study of blood T cell repertoires in COVID-19. Looking at the study overall: COVID-19 samples from acute and convalescent phases originated in the United States, Italy and Spain. PBMCs, B-cell-depleted T cells, or T cells were the source of the cDNA or gDNA that made up the material.

The table came from immunoSEQ multiplex PCR; TCRdb's copy has only in-frame clones and leaves some out. Among about 230,000 clones listed, approximately 82% were seen once. The CDR3 extends over 16 amino acids. J was trimmed by 1 base and V by 7 bases; bases with no gene match: 11. Germline assignment: CDR1 MDHEN and CDR2 SYDVKM. Sequencing input: peripheral blood. The TCR comes from a woman aged 40 to 50 who had recovered from COVID-19. The genes are TRBV28 and TRBJ1-1, with 8 bases fitting TRBD1. The CDR3 region has the DNA TGTGCCAGCACCGTACCTGGGACAGGAAAGAACACTGAAGCTTTCTTT. It is translated as CASTVPGTGKNTEAFF.